One T cell receptor (beta chain) is described in this entry. This entry is derived from a study of blood T cell repertoires in COVID-19. Across the study: From T cells, B-cell-depleted T cells, or PBMCs came the material, which was cDNA or gDNA.

Original processing methods: The assay estimated nucleated cells by amplifying reference gene primers. Using immunoSEQ multiplex PCR, the repertoire was profiled, and TCRdb retains in-frame clones only, with some absent. V and J calls and clone size come straight from that table; D and trimming were deduced from the DNA. The sample records over 200,000 clones, around 89% being singletons. The CDR3 length is 15 residues. V shed 5 bases, J shed 0 bases, and the junction held 5 bases outside the gene matches. Germline V lookup: CDR1 SGHTS, CDR2 YDEGEE. Residents of 24 US areas, aged about 18 to 89 years, made up the participants. Cohorts were determined from participant-reported clinical history.

The specimen sequenced was PBMCs or T cells enriched from blood (not recorded which). This TCR was sampled from a man younger than 45 who had recovered from COVID-19. The chain employs TRBV5-8 and TRBJ1-5; 7 nucleotides line up with TRBD1. The CDR3 sequence is CASREGQHSNQPQHF. The DNA of the CDR3 is TGTGCCAGCAGGGAGGGACAGCATAGCAATCAGCCCCAGCATTTT.